A selection of T cell receptor beta chains follows, all from one sample in a study of T cell responses to AZD1222 COVID-19 vaccine. Clones were read by immunoSEQ multiplex PCR, and TCRdb kept only the in-frame ones, dropping some. Here the sample spans 150,000 or so clones, about 89% being singletons. The specimen comprised peripheral blood, sampled 28 days after the second AZD1222 dose. All receptors come from an adult who received the AZD1222 COVID-19 vaccine. Each CDR3 is given without its conserved first and last residue. Fields, in order: clone size, V gene, J gene, CDR3 protein. The size field is filled for only some rows; it gives once, few, many or a size class.

>NA|TRBV5-8|TRBJ1-5
ASSLGAGNQPQH
>NA|TRBV13|TRBJ2-2
ASSQQGNGELF
>NA|TRBV7-2|TRBJ2-3
ASSLVQFTDTQY
>NA|TRBV7-9|TRBJ1-1
ASSLALIGGMDTEAF
>NA|TRBV11-1|TRBJ2-7
ASSTLKGQNYYEQY
>NA|TRBV5-1|TRBJ1-2
ASSYGVGEGYT
>NA|TRBV5-4|TRBJ2-1
ASSMGLAGAGNEQF
>once|TRBV6-5|TRBJ1-1
ASRLDRDVSVSF
>once|TRBV4-3|TRBJ2-1
ASSLRTSADNEQF
>NA|TRBV4-3|TRBJ1-3
ASSHSVQGSGNTIY
>NA|TRBV29-1|TRBJ2-2
SAIAINTGELF